These 27 T cell receptor beta chains originate from one sample sequenced in a study of untreated major depressive disorder. Sequencing used immunoSEQ multiplex PCR; TCRdb keeps in-frame clones, though not all of them. The sample yields 20,000 or so clones, 85% seen once. The material sequenced was CD4+ T cells from PBMCs. These receptor sequences come from a woman in her 30s in good health.

V is TRBV30 and J is TRBJ2-1; D is perhaps TRBD1 (6 bases). The CDR3 sequence is 11 residues long. Germline V gene lookup returns CDR1 GTSNPN and CDR2 SVGIG (reference sequence). The V end was cut by 1 base, the J end by 8 bases, with 6 bases between. CDR3 residues: CAWSDRDEQFF. The CDR3 DNA sequence: TGTGCCTGGAGTGACAGGGATGAGCAGTTCTTC.

This chain joins TRBV28 and TRBJ2-3, with 9 bases identical to TRBD2. V shed 6 bases and J 5 bases; nucleotides not matched to a gene: 9. Looked up from germline, CDR1 is MDHEN and CDR2 is SYDVKM. This CDR3 has 15 residues. The DNA for the CDR3 is TGTGCCAGCAGCTCCTCTAGCGGGATACGAGATACGCAGTATTTT. It codes for CASSSSSGIRDTQYF.

The chain is built from TRBV12-2 and TRBJ2-7; the table calls TRBD1, which could not be checked here. TRBV12-2 corresponds to a pseudogene. The CDR3 is 14 amino acids. The chain's CDR3 is CASRRDRGLAEQYF. CDR3 coding DNA: TGTGCAAGTCGCAGGGACAGGGGGCTAGCCGAGCAGTACTTC.

The rearrangement uses TRBV7-9 and TRBJ2-7; no definite D call. The CDR3 consists of 15 residues. The germline V gene has CDR1 SEHNR and CDR2 FQNEAQ (reference sequence). V lost 3 bases, J lost 5 bases, and 17 bases lay in between. CDR3 nucleotides: TGTGCCAGCAGCTTCTACGGAGCCCAAGTAGACGAGCAGTACTTC. It translates to CASSFYGAQVDEQYF.

The chain recombines TRBV28 with TRBJ1-4; D remains ambiguous. CDR3 length: 14 residues. V lost 3 bases and J 4 bases, leaving 9 bases between the germline ends. From germline, CDR1 is MDHEN and CDR2 SYDVKM. DNA of the CDR3: TGTGCCAGCAGTTTGGAGCAGCTTAATGAAAAACTGTTTTTT. It is translated as CASSLEQLNEKLFF.

The chain links TRBV11-2 to TRBJ2-7; TRBD2 might be the D (5 bases). Trimming took off 1 base at V and 2 bases at J, with 12 bases between the two ends. CDR3 size: 15 residues. Germline V gene data show CDR1 as SGHAT and CDR2 as FQNNGV. This chain's CDR3 is CASSLVGAATYEQYF. Written as DNA, the CDR3 is TGTGCCAGCAGCTTAGTCGGAGCGGCAACCTACGAGCAGTACTTC.

This clone appeared a single time. The J gene is TRBJ2-1, the V gene TRBV5-1, with 7 bases lining up with TRBD1. The V segment lost 0 bases and the J segment 7 bases; nucleotides outside the gene matches: 7. Germline assignment: CDR1 SGHRS and CDR2 YFSETQ. The CDR3 covers 15 residues. In DNA form, the CDR3 reads TGCGCCAGCAGCTTGGGTACAGGGGTAGGGAATGAGCAGTTCTTC. Translation gives CASSLGTGVGNEQFF.

The V call is TRBV6-5, the J call TRBJ2-3; D perhaps matches TRBD1 (6 bases). V gave up 6 bases and J gave up 0 bases, with 13 bases separating them. Germline CDR1 reads MNHEY; CDR2 reads SVGAGI. The CDR3 totals 15 residues. CDR3 protein: CASSSGTSSTDTQYF. The DNA of the CDR3 is TGTGCCAGCAGCTCTGGGACAAGTAGCACAGATACGCAGTATTTT.

The chain employs TRBV7-6 and TRBJ1-1; a weak D match, TRBD1 (5 bases). V was clipped by 2 bases and J by 6 bases, with 10 bases between them. CDR3 length: 13 residues. Germline assignment: CDR1 SGHVS and CDR2 FNYEAQ. In DNA form, the CDR3 reads TGTGCCAGCAGCTTACGGCAGGGCCCTGAAGCTTTCTTT. As protein: CASSLRQGPEAFF.

The chain has TRBV7-9 and TRBJ2-1; D is unclear. The CDR3 is made up of 14 amino acids. The V end was cut by 4 bases, the J end by 0 bases, with 7 bases between. Germline V gives CDR1 SEHNR, CDR2 FQNEAQ (reference sequence). CDR3 DNA: TGTGCCAGCAGCTCGTTCGGCTCCTACAATGAGCAGTTCTTC. Translating it yields CASSSFGSYNEQFF.

V is TRBV12-5 and J is TRBJ2-1; D unresolved. With 9 bases removed from V and 7 bases from J, the gap between germline ends came to 19 bases. Germline V gives CDR1 LGHNT, CDR2 FRNRAP. This CDR3 contains 14 residues. CDR3 loop: CASGNLPVENEQFF. The CDR3 nucleotides are TGTGCTAGCGGAAACCTCCCAGTTGAAAATGAGCAGTTCTTC.

The chain recombines TRBV9 with TRBJ2-4; D gene ambiguous. There are 13 residues in the CDR3. Germline CDR1 reads SGDLS; CDR2 reads YYNGEE. V shed 0 bases and J shed 4 bases, with 5 bases lying between them. Written as DNA, the CDR3 is TGTGCCAGCAGCGTAGCCGAGAAAAACATTCAGTACTTC. Protein product: CASSVAEKNIQYF.

In DNA, the CDR3 is TGTGTCTCGGGGGGTCGACTATCCTACGAGCAGTACTTC. The encoded protein is CVSGGRLSYEQYF. The chain links TRBV28 to TRBJ2-7, with 7 bases matching TRBD2. The CDR3 consists of 13 residues. The germline V gene encodes CDR1 MDHEN and CDR2 SYDVKM. Full variable domain (outside the CDR3, taken from reference TRBV28 and TRBJ2-7): DVKVTQSSRYLVKRTGEKVFLECVQDMDHENMFWYRQDPGLGLRLIYFSYDVKMKEKGDIPEGYSVSREKKERFSLILESASTNQTSMYLCVSGGRLSYEQYFGPGTRLTVT.

The chain employs TRBV4-1 and TRBJ2-2, with a possible D match to TRBD2 (5 bases). The CDR3 sequence is 16 residues long. Germline V gives CDR1 MGHRA, CDR2 YSYEKL. V was cut by 3 bases and J by 0 bases, with 11 bases left in between. The CDR3 bases are TGCGCCAGCAGCCAGATACTAGTGCCGAACACCGGGGAGCTGTTTTTT. Its translation is CASSQILVPNTGELFF.

In its sample, this clone was seen once. V usage is TRBV28 and J usage is TRBJ1-2; D gene ambiguous. V lost 5 bases and J 0 bases, leaving 22 bases between the germline ends. The CDR3 is made up of 18 amino acids. Germline assignment: CDR1 MDHEN and CDR2 SYDVKM. The CDR3 DNA follows: TGTGCCAGCAGTCTCCCATCCGCATTCAGTGGGGCTAACTATGGCTACACCTTC. As protein: CASSLPSAFSGANYGYTF.

The chain combines TRBV2 with TRBJ2-7; 11 positions match TRBD1. The CDR3 covers 15 residues. Germline loops: CDR1 SNHLY, CDR2 FYNNEI. The ends lost 10 bases at V and 3 bases at J; junction bases unmatched: 11. CDR3 loop: CATAPGTGGIYEQYF. The CDR3 bases are TGTGCCACCGCTCCCGGGACAGGGGGAATCTACGAGCAGTACTTC.

The rearrangement links TRBV30 to TRBJ1-6, with D perhaps matching TRBD1 (6 bases). The length of the CDR3 is 15 residues. Deletions cut 3 bases from V and 9 bases from J, with 18 bases between. CDR1 is GTSNPN, CDR2 SVGIG, per germline (reference sequence). The CDR3 reads CAWRASWGLGSPLHF. In DNA form, the CDR3 reads TGTGCCTGGAGGGCTAGCTGGGGGCTCGGTTCACCCCTCCACTTT. Supplemented by reference TRBV30 and TRBJ1-6, the full variable domain reads SQTIHQWPATLVQPVGSPLSLECTVEGTSNPNLYWYRQAAGRGLQLLFYSVGIGQISSEVPQNLSASRPQDRQFILSSKKLLLSDSGFYLCAWRASWGLGSPLHFGNGTRLTVT.

This clone showed up just once. This chain connects TRBV5-1 to TRBJ2-7, with 10 bases aligning to TRBD2. The CDR3 extends over 14 amino acids. The V segment lost 4 bases and the J segment 5 bases; nucleotides outside the gene matches: 6. The germline CDR1 and CDR2 sequences are SGHRS and YFSETQ. The CDR3 DNA reads as TGCGCCAGCAGCGCACTAGCGGGATCTCACGAGCAGTACTTC. It specifies CASSALAGSHEQYF. Filled out from reference TRBV5-1 and TRBJ2-7, the complete variable domain reads KAGVTQTPRYLIKTRGQQVTLSCSPISGHRSVSWYQQTPGQGLQFLFEYFSETQRNKGNFPGRFSGRQFSNSRSEMNVSTLELGDSALYLCASSALAGSHEQYFGPGTRLTVT.

V usage is TRBV11-1 and J usage is TRBJ2-3; TRBD2 matches at 13 bases. This CDR3 is built from 15 residues. CDR1 SGHAT and CDR2 FQDESV come from the germline V gene (reference sequence). V shed 5 bases and J 4 bases; nucleotides not matched to a gene: 3. CDR3 amino acids: CASSLGLAGADTQYF. For the CDR3, the DNA is TGTGCCAGCAGCCTCGGACTAGCGGGAGCAGATACGCAGTATTTT.

The chain employs TRBV5-1 and TRBJ2-3; D remains ambiguous. Germline V gene data show CDR1 as SGHRS and CDR2 as YFSETQ. The ends were cut back, 0 bases at V and 5 bases at J, with 10 bases in the middle. CDR3 length: 14 residues. CDR3 loop: CASSLETGGDTQYF. The CDR3 DNA reads TGCGCCAGCAGCTTGGAGACGGGTGGAGATACGCAGTATTTT.

V usage is TRBV7-3 and J usage is TRBJ2-6; no firm D call. The V gene lost 6 bases and the J gene lost 0 bases, with 18 bases spanning the gap. The CDR3 is 18 residues long. Germline CDR1 and CDR2: SGHTA and FQGTGA. CDR3 amino acids: CASSRQGGADSGANVLTF. The CDR3, as DNA: TGTGCCAGCAGTCGACAAGGTGGCGCCGACTCTGGGGCCAACGTCCTGACTTTC.

This clone was seen a handful of times. V usage is TRBV7-9 and J usage is TRBJ2-7, with 8 bases that match TRBD1. The CDR3 has 18 amino acids. Per germline, CDR1 SEHNR and CDR2 FQNEAQ (reference sequence). With V trimmed by 4 bases and J by 4 bases, 18 bases remained unmatched. The chain's CDR3 is CASSSAGTGEESWYEQYF. The CDR3 region has the DNA TGTGCCAGCAGCTCAGCTGGGACAGGCGAAGAATCGTGGTACGAGCAGTACTTC.

The rearrangement joins TRBV6-5 to TRBJ2-1; 12 bases map to TRBD1. With 9 bases clipped from V and 7 bases from J, the junction kept 7 bases outside the gene matches. The germline gives CDR1 MNHEY, CDR2 SVGAGI. The CDR3 has 14 residues. The CDR3 is CASKPGQGANEQFF. Here the CDR3 DNA reads TGTGCCAGTAAACCGGGACAGGGGGCGAATGAGCAGTTCTTC.

The rearrangement joins TRBV5-1 to TRBJ2-7; D is perhaps TRBD1 or TRBD2 (7 bases each). The V gene's germline CDR1 is SGHRS and CDR2 YFSETQ. This CDR3 has 15 amino acids. Trimming took 4 bases from V and 1 from J, leaving 15 bases between them. CDR3 region: CASSRGGGLSYEQYF. The DNA for the CDR3 is TGCGCCAGCAGCCGGGGAGGGGGCCTTTCCTACGAGCAGTACTTC. The full variable domain, its missing parts supplied by reference TRBV5-1 and TRBJ2-7, is KAGVTQTPRYLIKTRGQQVTLSCSPISGHRSVSWYQQTPGQGLQFLFEYFSETQRNKGNFPGRFSGRQFSNSRSEMNVSTLELGDSALYLCASSRGGGLSYEQYFGPGTRLTVT.

The chain combines TRBV9 with TRBJ2-7, with D possibly called TRBD1 or TRBD2 (5 bases each). Trimming left V 0 bases short and J 3 bases short, with 25 bases between. Germline CDR1 and CDR2: SGDLS and YYNGEE. The CDR3 extends over 19 amino acids. CDR3 DNA sequence: TGTGCCAGCAGCGTAGTAGATTGGAGTCGGAGGACAAGAGTCTACGAGCAGTACTTC. Amino acids: CASSVVDWSRRTRVYEQYF.

The V and J genes are TRBV7-9 and TRBJ2-3, with 8 bases matching TRBD2. The V and J ends lost 4 bases and 6 bases, in that order; junction bases with no gene match: 9. CDR3 length equals 15 residues. Germline V gene data show CDR1 as SEHNR and CDR2 as FQNEAQ (reference sequence). Here the CDR3 DNA reads TGTGCCAGCAGCTCGACTAGCGAGGTTACTGATACGCAGTATTTT. Its translation is CASSSTSEVTDTQYF.

The V and J genes are TRBV6-1 and TRBJ1-2; TRBD1 might be the D (6 bases). Trimming cost V 1 base and J 5 bases, with 11 bases left between them. CDR1 and CDR2 from the germline V gene are MNHNS and SASEGT. There are 14 residues in the CDR3. CDR3 sequence: CASSEVFRGYGYTF. CDR3 coding DNA: TGTGCCAGCAGTGAAGTCTTCAGGGGTTATGGCTACACCTTC.